This entry concerns a single T cell receptor (beta chain). Its cognate antigen is unknown. This sample is drawn from a study of OX40 agonist ivuxolimab in advanced cancers. Study context: Patient treatment consisted of intravenous ivuxolimab administration every 2 weeks at 0.01 to 10 mg/kg. General study findings and limits: Mean expanded clone counts were higher in CD8+ than CD4+ T cells. Some of the nonresponding patients also showed low levels of normalized T-cell clonal expansion.

Autoimmune disease history or systemic immunosuppression led to patient exclusion. With 5 bases removed from V and 6 bases from J, the gap between germline ends came to 8 bases. There are 11 residues in the CDR3. Germline V gene lookup returns CDR1 MDHEN and CDR2 SYDVKM. Method: immunoSEQ multiplex PCR; TCRdb's copy keeps in-frame clones and lacks some. This table has some 80,000 clones, roughly 88% appearing once. The origin of this receptor is an adult with an advanced solid tumor such as melanoma, head and neck, liver or kidney cancer. The chain links TRBV28 to TRBJ2-7; tentatively, D is TRBD2 (5 bases). Specimen: CD4+ or CD8+ T cells sorted from blood, collected in a trial of the OX40 agonist ivuxolimab. Here the CDR3 DNA reads TGTGCCAGCAGTCCCCGGGGCGAGCAGTACTTC. Its protein product is CASSPRGEQYF.